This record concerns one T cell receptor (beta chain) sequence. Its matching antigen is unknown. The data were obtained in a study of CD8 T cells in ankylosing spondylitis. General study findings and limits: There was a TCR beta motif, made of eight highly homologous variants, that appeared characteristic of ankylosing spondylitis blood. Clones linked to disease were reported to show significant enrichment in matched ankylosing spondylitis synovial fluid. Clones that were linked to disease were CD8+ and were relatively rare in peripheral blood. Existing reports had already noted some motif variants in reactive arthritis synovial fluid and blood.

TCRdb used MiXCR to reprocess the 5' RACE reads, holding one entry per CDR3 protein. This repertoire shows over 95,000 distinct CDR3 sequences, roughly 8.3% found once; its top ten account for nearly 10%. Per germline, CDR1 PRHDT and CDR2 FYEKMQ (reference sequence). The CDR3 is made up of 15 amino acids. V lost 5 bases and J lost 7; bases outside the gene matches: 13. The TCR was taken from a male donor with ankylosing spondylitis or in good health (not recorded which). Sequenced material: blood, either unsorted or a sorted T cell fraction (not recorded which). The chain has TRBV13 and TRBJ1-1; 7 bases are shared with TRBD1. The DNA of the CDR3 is TGTGCCAGCAGCCAACACTCAGACAGGGTACATGAAGCTTTCTTT. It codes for CASSQHSDRVHEAFF.